This TCR beta chain stems from a study of control samples from healthy donors and cancer patients. J lost 2 bases, V lost 3 bases, and 4 bases had no gene match. This CDR3 has 14 amino acids. Germline values: CDR1 GTSNPN, CDR2 SVGIG (reference sequence). This clone appeared once. The assay was immunoSEQ multiplex PCR, and TCRdb's table has in-frame clones only and misses some. Of under 150,000 clones in the sample, more than 70% are singletons; the top ten hold 2.9%. The chain joins TRBV30 to TRBJ2-7, with 10 nucleotides matching TRBD1. The sample consisted of blood. The TCR was taken from a man aged 55 to 70 in good health. This CDR3 reads CAWRGQGIAYEQYF. The DNA for the CDR3 is TGTGCCTGGAGGGGACAGGGGATCGCCTACGAGCAGTACTTC. The full variable domain, rest sourced from reference TRBV30 and TRBJ2-7, is SQTIHQWPATLVQPVGSPLSLECTVEGTSNPNLYWYRQAAGRGLQLLFYSVGIGQISSEVPQNLSASRPQDRQFILSSKKLLLSDSGFYLCAWRGQGIAYEQYFGPGTRLTVT.